The 20 T cell receptor beta chains given below trace back to one sample, sequenced in a study of T-cell reconstitution after alpha-beta-depleted transplantation in children. The library targeted TCRbeta and was prepared with unique molecular identifiers. Each CDR3 protein gets one entry after TCRdb re-called the PCR reads with MiXCR. Of about 980,000 distinct CDR3 sequences listed, roughly 29% are singletons. The sample was PBMCs, mostly from graft donor cells, taken 360 days after TCRalphabeta/CD19-depleted stem cell transplant. All receptors come from a boy under two years old who had a stem cell transplant for SCID, so the T cells may come from the graft donor.

This clonotype has a handful of counts. The chain's CDR3 is CSVSPAGYGTDTQYF. CDR3 coding DNA: TGCAGCGTTAGTCCCGCAGGGTACGGCACAGATACGCAGTATTTT. The chain recombines TRBV29-1 with TRBJ2-3; perhaps TRBD1 as D (5 bases). Germline V CDR1 and CDR2: SQVTM, ANQGSEA. The ends were cut back, 5 bases at V and 1 base at J, with 16 bases in the middle. This CDR3 comprises 15 residues.

This clonotype appeared a few times. This sequence joins TRBV5-1 and TRBJ2-1; D unclear. Germline V gives CDR1 SGHRS, CDR2 YFSETQ. The length of the CDR3 is 16 residues. V lost 0 bases and J 5 bases, leaving 15 bases between the germline ends. The CDR3 bases are TGCGCCAGCAGCTTGGCGGGCAGGTCCGTCGACAATGAGCAGTTCTTC. The encoded protein is CASSLAGRSVDNEQFF. Full variable domain (outside the CDR3, taken from reference TRBV5-1 and TRBJ2-1): KAGVTQTPRYLIKTRGQQVTLSCSPISGHRSVSWYQQTPGQGLQFLFEYFSETQRNKGNFPGRFSGRQFSNSRSEMNVSTLELGDSALYLCASSLAGRSVDNEQFFGPGTRLTVL.

V gene TRBV20-1 combines with J gene TRBJ2-7, with D unresolved. The V and J ends lost 4 bases and 3 bases respectively, with 10 bases between them. The germline V gene has CDR1 DFQATT and CDR2 SNEGSKA (reference sequence). There are 12 residues in the CDR3. The DNA of the CDR3 is TGCAGTGCTACCGGTGACCTCTACGAGCAGTACTTC. It is translated as CSATGDLYEQYF.

This chain connects TRBV29-1 to TRBJ2-3; 7 bases match TRBD2. Germline loops: CDR1 SQVTM, CDR2 ANQGSEA. Trimming removed 6 bases from V and 5 bases from J; junction bases left unmatched: 8. The CDR3 has 13 amino acids. Here the CDR3 DNA reads TGCAGCGTGTTCCTCGCGGGAGTAGATACGCAGTATTTT. Translation gives CSVFLAGVDTQYF.

The chain recombines TRBV11-2 with TRBJ1-2; a weak D match, TRBD1 (5 bases). V lost 0 bases and J 4 bases, leaving 9 bases between the germline ends. From germline, CDR1 is SGHAT and CDR2 FQNNGV. CDR3 size: 14 residues. CDR3 region: CASSLDRVSYGYTF. The DNA of the CDR3 is TGTGCCAGCAGCTTAGACAGGGTTAGCTATGGCTACACCTTC.

This clonotype was seen more than once but under ten times. V is TRBV6-4 and J is TRBJ2-1, with D uncertain. This CDR3 has 16 amino acids. V shed 0 bases and J shed 2 bases, with 11 bases lying between them. The germline V gene encodes CDR1 MRHNA and CDR2 SNTAGT. As DNA, the CDR3 is TGTGCCAGCAGTGACTCCGTGGGTAGGCCCTACAATGAGCAGTTCTTC. Translating it yields CASSDSVGRPYNEQFF.

The J gene is TRBJ2-1, the V gene TRBV30, with 7 bases matching TRBD2. Looked up from germline, CDR1 is GTSNPN and CDR2 is SVGIG (reference sequence). The CDR3 sequence is 12 residues long. Unmatched junction bases numbered 3, after V lost 5 bases and J lost 5 bases. The DNA for the CDR3 is TGTGCCTGGGGACTAGAGGACAATGAGCAGTTCTTC. Residues: CAWGLEDNEQFF. Filled out from reference TRBV30 and TRBJ2-1, the complete variable domain reads SQTIHQWPATLVQPVGSPLSLECTVEGTSNPNLYWYRQAAGRGLQLLFYSVGIGQISSEVPQNLSASRPQDRQFILSSKKLLLSDSGFYLCAWGLEDNEQFFGPGTRLTVL.

The V and J genes are TRBV10-3 and TRBJ2-2; 8 bases match TRBD1. CDR3 length equals 16 residues. CDR1 ENHRY and CDR2 SYGVKD come from the germline V gene. With V trimmed by 3 bases and J by 4 bases, 7 bases remained unmatched. CDR3 amino acids: CAISDRDRTLTGELFF. CDR3 nucleotides: TGTGCCATCAGTGATCGGGACAGGACCCTCACCGGGGAGCTGTTTTTT.

The CDR3 DNA is TGCGCCAGCAGCCCGGGACCTTCTAGAGGGTACGAGCAGTACTTC. This sequence encodes CASSPGPSRGYEQYF. The V gene is TRBV4-3, the J gene TRBJ2-7; D is possibly TRBD1 or TRBD2 (5 bases each). CDR1 is LGHNA and CDR2 is YSLEER in the germline V gene. This CDR3 contains 15 residues. The V end lost 4 bases, the J end lost 4 bases, and 17 bases lay between the germline ends.

The chain is built from TRBV21-1 and TRBJ2-6; the listed D gene, TRBD2, was not tested against the DNA. TRBV21-1 is labeled a pseudogene. CDR3 length equals 21 residues. CDR3 sequence (DNA): TGTGCCAGCAGCAAAGGCGATAGCGGGGGCCAGTCCGGTTCTGGGGCCAACGTCCTGACTTTC. It yields the protein CASSKGDSGGQSGSGANVLTF.

The chain couples TRBV2 to TRBJ2-3, with 9 bases aligning to TRBD2. CDR1 is SNHLY and CDR2 is FYNNEI in the germline V gene. This CDR3 has 15 residues. V trimming: 6 bases; J trimming: 9 bases; junction bases outside the gene matches: 13. The CDR3 is CASSLSSGASGTQYF. The CDR3 bases are TGTGCCAGCAGCCTGTCTAGCGGGGCGTCAGGGACGCAGTATTTT. The full variable domain, rest sourced from reference TRBV2 and TRBJ2-3, is EPEVTQTPSHQVTQMGQEVILRCVPISNHLYFYWYRQILGQKVEFLVSFYNNEISEKSEIFDDQFSVERPDGSNFTLKIRSTKLEDSAMYFCASSLSSGASGTQYFGPGTRLTVL.

The chain links TRBV12-3 or TRBV12-4 to TRBJ1-1; a possible D gene is TRBD1 (5 bases). The CDR3 spans 15 residues. The V end was cut by 6 bases, the J end by 0 bases, with 14 bases between. The CDR3, as DNA: TGTGCCAGCAGCGCCGTGGGGACGGTGAACACTGAAGCTTTCTTT. The encoded protein is CASSAVGTVNTEAFF.

This clonotype appeared a few times. V gene TRBV7-9 combines with J gene TRBJ2-1, with 7 bases fitting TRBD2. CDR3 length equals 16 residues. The germline gives CDR1 SEHNR, CDR2 FQNEAQ (reference sequence). V shed 7 bases and J 0 bases; nucleotides not matched to a gene: 9. As DNA, the CDR3 is TGTGCCAGCACCCCGGGACTATCGATCTCCTACAATGAGCAGTTCTTC. Translation gives CASTPGLSISYNEQFF.

This clonotype appeared a few times. The gene calls are TRBV5-1 and TRBJ2-1; TRBD2 aligns across 9 bases. CDR1 is SGHRS and CDR2 is YFSETQ in the germline V gene. V was pared by 4 bases and J by 2 bases, with 7 bases of the junction left unmatched. There are 16 residues in the CDR3. CDR3 protein: CASSRGSSGTYNEQFF. The CDR3 DNA is TGCGCCAGCAGCCGGGGGTCTAGCGGGACCTACAATGAGCAGTTCTTC.

The chain employs TRBV15 and TRBJ2-2; D is undetermined. This CDR3 spans 15 amino acids. V lost 0 bases and J lost 10, with 15 bases in between. Looked up from germline, CDR1 is LNHNV and CDR2 is YYDKDF (reference sequence). The CDR3 is CATSRELFPQAELFF. In DNA, the CDR3 is TGTGCCACCAGCAGAGAACTATTTCCCCAGGCGGAGCTGTTTTTT.

This chain joins TRBV5-1 and TRBJ2-4; D uncertain. The germline gives CDR1 SGHRS, CDR2 YFSETQ. Trimming stripped 4 bases from V and 2 bases from J, with 16 bases between. CDR3 length equals 16 residues. The CDR3 DNA is TGCGCCAGCAGCCCAAGGACGGGTATTTCCAAAAACATTCAGTACTTC. As protein: CASSPRTGISKNIQYF.

This clonotype has just a few counts. This chain uses TRBV12-3 or TRBV12-4 with TRBJ2-2; D possibly corresponds to TRBD1 (6 bases). CDR3 length: 15 amino acids. Deletions cut 5 bases from V and 0 bases from J, with 10 bases between. CDR3: CASSNRAPNTGELFF. The CDR3 DNA is TGTGCCAGCAGTAACAGGGCCCCGAACACCGGGGAGCTGTTTTTT.

This sequence joins TRBV12-3 or TRBV12-4 and TRBJ1-5; D call uncertain. V lost 3 bases, J lost 0 bases, and 15 bases lay in between. This CDR3 is 17 amino acids long. The CDR3 here is CASSLDWTRPSNQPQHF. The CDR3 DNA reads as TGTGCCAGCAGTTTGGATTGGACCAGACCTAGCAATCAGCCCCAGCATTTT.

This clonotype was counted between two and nine times. CDR3 sequence (DNA): TGTGCCAGCAGTCACCGGGACAGGGACCTCGGCGAGCAGTACTTC. This translates into CASSHRDRDLGEQYF. This chain joins TRBV28 and TRBJ2-7, with 9 positions matching TRBD1. The CDR3 runs 15 residues. The germline gives CDR1 MDHEN, CDR2 SYDVKM. The junction had 11 bases not matched to a gene; V was cut back by 5 bases and J by 6 bases. Complete variable domain (other parts from reference TRBV28 and TRBJ2-7): DVKVTQSSRYLVKRTGEKVFLECVQDMDHENMFWYRQDPGLGLRLIYFSYDVKMKEKGDIPEGYSVSREKKERFSLILESASTNQTSMYLCASSHRDRDLGEQYFGPGTRLTVT.

The chain is built from TRBV28 and TRBJ2-7, with TRBD1 identical over 10 bases. Germline V gives CDR1 MDHEN, CDR2 SYDVKM. With V trimmed by 6 bases and J by 7 bases, 9 bases remained unmatched. CDR3 length: 14 amino acids. For the CDR3, the DNA is TGTGCCAGCAGCCACGGACGGGGACAGGGGGAGCAGTACTTC. It specifies CASSHGRGQGEQYF. Variable domain in full (rest from reference TRBV28 and TRBJ2-7): DVKVTQSSRYLVKRTGEKVFLECVQDMDHENMFWYRQDPGLGLRLIYFSYDVKMKEKGDIPEGYSVSREKKERFSLILESASTNQTSMYLCASSHGRGQGEQYFGPGTRLTVT.